Listed here is a single T cell receptor (beta chain). Antigen: not known. Libraries were prepared by immunoSEQ multiplex PCR; TCRdb keeps only in-frame clonotypes and omits some of them. Of about 48,000 clones detected, 82% appear once; the ten largest clones hold around 2%. The sample belongs to a study of OX40 agonist ivuxolimab in advanced cancers. Per the germline V gene, CDR1 is SEHNR and CDR2 is FQNEAQ (reference sequence). Trimming cost V 3 bases and J 4 bases; bases outside gene matches: 2. The CDR3 length is 14 residues. Blood sampling was done at baseline, cycle 4 day 1, and cycle 7 day 1. Findings of the study overall: Partly responding patients at 0.1-3.0 mg/kg showed some of the smallest clonal expansion. More expanded clones were seen, on average, in CD8+ T cells than in CD4+.

Specimen: CD4+ or CD8+ T cells sorted from blood, collected in a trial of the OX40 agonist ivuxolimab. The rearrangement links TRBV7-9 to TRBJ1-4, with 7 bases matching TRBD1. The sequence came from an adult with an advanced solid tumor such as melanoma, head and neck, liver or kidney cancer. The CDR3, as DNA: TGTGCCAGCAGCTTTAGACAGGGTAATGAAAAACTGTTTTTT. Its translation: CASSFRQGNEKLFF.